Following are 15 T cell receptor beta chains from one sample sequenced in a study of T cell responses to AZD1222 COVID-19 vaccine. The protocol was immunoSEQ multiplex PCR, while the TCRdb copy is restricted to in-frame clones and leaves out a portion. The data hold 200,000 or so clones, with under 95% observed a single time. The sample consisted of peripheral blood, taken on day 0 of MenACWY control vaccination. The source of these receptors is an adult in good health.

V and J are TRBV2 and TRBJ1-4; 8 bases are a match to TRBD1. The CDR3 loop spans 15 amino acids. V shed 7 bases and J 7 bases; nucleotides not matched to a gene: 11. Germline values: CDR1 SNHLY, CDR2 FYNNEI. The CDR3 bases are TGTGCCAGCAATCCCCAGGGGGCGAAGGGTGAAAAACTGTTTTTT. Encoded protein: CASNPQGAKGEKLFF.

The genes are TRBV10-3 and TRBJ1-4; a weak D match, TRBD1 (5 bases). CDR1 is ENHRY, CDR2 SYGVKD, per germline. The CDR3 has 14 residues. V dropped 2 bases and J dropped 5 bases, with 9 bases sitting between them. The CDR3 coding sequence is TGTGCCATCAGTGAGAGACAGACAAATGAAAAACTGTTTTTT. Translation: CAISERQTNEKLFF.

The genes are TRBV5-4 and TRBJ1-1, with D possibly matching TRBD1 (5 bases). The CDR3 has 13 residues. Germline V gene data show CDR1 as SGHNT and CDR2 as YYREEE (reference sequence). The V and J ends lost 5 bases and 3 bases respectively, with 11 bases between them. CDR3 coding DNA: TGTGCCAGCAGGGCCGGGGGGGACACTGAAGCTTTCTTT. Protein product: CASRAGGDTEAFF.

The chain carries TRBV4-1 and TRBJ1-1; TRBD1 might be the D (5 bases). The germline gives CDR1 MGHRA, CDR2 YSYEKL. Trimming removed 0 bases from V and 3 bases from J, with 11 bases in between. The CDR3 runs to 15 residues. In DNA, the CDR3 is TGCGCCAGCAGCCAAGAGACCGGGGCCTACACTGAAGCTTTCTTT. Residues: CASSQETGAYTEAFF.

The J gene is TRBJ2-1, the V gene TRBV10-2; 11 bases are shared with TRBD2. Germline V gene sequence: CDR1 WSHSY, CDR2 SAAADI. The trim removed 6 bases at V and 7 bases at J, leaving 11 bases unmatched. The CDR3 is made up of 16 amino acids. As DNA, the CDR3 is TGCGCCAGCAGAAGGACTAGCGGGTTCGGGGGGAATGAGCAGTTCTTC. Translating gives CASRRTSGFGGNEQFF.

The chain's CDR3 is CASSLNLRSQGLAFF. The CDR3 nucleotides read TGTGCCAGCAGCCTCAATCTCCGATCCCAGGGGCTAGCTTTCTTT. The chain joins TRBV14 to TRBJ1-1; a possible D gene is TRBD1 (6 bases). The ends were cut back, 4 bases at V and 10 bases at J, with 22 bases in the middle. Per the germline V gene, CDR1 is SGHDN and CDR2 is FVKESK. This CDR3 region has 15 residues.

This chain links TRBV12-3 or TRBV12-4 with TRBJ1-2; 7 bases map to TRBD1. Losses at the gene ends were 9 bases for V and 7 bases for J; bases not matched to a gene: 8. The CDR3 sequence is 12 residues long. CDR3 sequence (DNA): TGTGCCAGTCGACAGGGAGTCGGTGGCTACACCTTC. As protein: CASRQGVGGYTF.

A single count supports this clone. The chain couples TRBV30 to TRBJ1-1; 7 bases map to TRBD1. The CDR3 is 14 residues long. V dropped 2 bases and J dropped 1; count of bases not matched to a gene: 4. Germline V lookup: CDR1 GTSNPN, CDR2 SVGIG (reference sequence). The CDR3 bases are TGTGCCTGGAGTTCTTACAGGGGGAACACTGAAGCTTTCTTT. Translated: CAWSSYRGNTEAFF.

CDR3 coding DNA: TGCAGCGTTGACACTGAAGCTTTCTTT. It is translated as CSVDTEAFF. The V call is TRBV29-1, the J call TRBJ1-1; D is unresolved. Trimming removed 3 bases from V and 4 bases from J, with 0 bases in between. Germline CDR1 and CDR2: SQVTM and ANQGSEA. The CDR3 is made up of 9 amino acids.

The chain is built from TRBV3-1 (or the pseudogene TRBV3-2) and TRBJ1-4; D may be TRBD1 (6 bases). Per germline, CDR1 LGHDT and CDR2 YNNKEL (reference sequence). The V end was cut by 5 bases, the J end by 5 bases, with 15 bases between. The CDR3 covers 15 residues. The CDR3 DNA is TGTGCCAGCAGCGAGGACAGCCGAACGAATGAAAAACTGTTTTTT. Its protein is CASSEDSRTNEKLFF.

V and J are TRBV18 and TRBJ1-5; D is possibly TRBD1 (5 bases). Germline-derived CDR1 and CDR2 are KGHSH and LQKENI. V shed 3 bases and J shed 1 base, with 10 bases lying between them. The CDR3 runs to 15 residues. The CDR3 DNA reads TGTGCCAGCTCACCGGGCAGACAGAGCAATCAGCCCCAGCATTTT. It translates to CASSPGRQSNQPQHF.

In DNA, the CDR3 is TGCGCCAGCAGTTCCAATAATTCACCCCTCCACTTT. Amino acid sequence: CASSSNNSPLHF. The chain carries TRBV10-1 and TRBJ1-6; D gene uncertain. The CDR3 extends over 12 amino acids. In germline, CDR1 is WNHNN, CDR2 SYGVQD (reference sequence). Trimming stripped 5 bases from V and 5 bases from J, with 4 bases between.

The J gene is TRBJ2-2, the V gene TRBV7-9, with TRBD2 identical over 7 bases. The CDR3 extends over 14 amino acids. CDR1 is SEHNR, CDR2 FQNEAQ, per germline (reference sequence). Trimming took 5 bases from V and 4 from J; bases not matched to a gene: 4. The CDR3 reads CASSLLAPTGELFF. The CDR3 DNA follows: TGTGCCAGCAGCCTACTAGCGCCCACCGGGGAGCTGTTTTTT. The variable domain in full, with the rest retrieved from reference TRBV7-9 and TRBJ2-2, is DTGVSQNPRHKITKRGQNVTFRCDPISEHNRLYWYRQTLGQGPEFLTYFQNEAQLEKSRLLSDRFSAERPKGSFSTLEIQRTEQGDSAMYLCASSLLAPTGELFFGEGSRLTVL.

J is TRBJ2-5 and V is TRBV12-3 or TRBV12-4, with D unclear. The CDR3 is 10 amino acids. V gave up 8 bases and J gave up 5 bases, with 6 bases separating them. The CDR3 DNA reads as TGTGCCAGCGGCCCGGAGACCCAGTACTTC. This translates into CASGPETQYF.

Comments on this clone: The same CDR3 is also encoded by other DNA sequences in this sample. This chain joins TRBV2 and TRBJ1-2, with D possibly TRBD1 on 5 matching bases. The CDR3 extends over 13 amino acids. Germline-derived CDR1 and CDR2 are SNHLY and FYNNEI. Trimming shortened V by 6 bases and J by 1 base, and 9 bases separated the two germline ends. The CDR3 spells CASSPDSNYGYTF. In DNA form, the CDR3 reads TGTGCCAGCAGCCCAGACAGTAACTATGGCTACACCTTC.